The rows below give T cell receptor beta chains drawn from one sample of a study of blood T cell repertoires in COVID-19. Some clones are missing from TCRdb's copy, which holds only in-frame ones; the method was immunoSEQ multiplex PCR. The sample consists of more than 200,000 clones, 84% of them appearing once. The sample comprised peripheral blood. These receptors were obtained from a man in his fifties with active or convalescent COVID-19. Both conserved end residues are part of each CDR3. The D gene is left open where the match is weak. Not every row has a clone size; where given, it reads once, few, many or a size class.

CDR3aa: CATTNERALHF
CDR3nt: TGTGCCACCACTAACGAGCGGGCCCTCCACTTT
v_gene: TRBV6-5
d_gene: .
j_gene: TRBJ1-6
abundance: .

CDR3aa: CASSQAGASGTSTDTQYF
CDR3nt: TGTGCCAGCAGCCAGGCCGGGGCTAGCGGTACTAGCACAGATACGCAGTATTTT
v_gene: TRBV4-2
d_gene: TRBD2
j_gene: TRBJ2-3
abundance: .

CDR3aa: CASSYSGRTYEQYF
CDR3nt: TGTGCCAGCAGTTACTCTGGTAGAACCTACGAGCAGTACTTC
v_gene: TRBV6-5
d_gene: .
j_gene: TRBJ2-7
abundance: .

CDR3aa: CASSQETSGGADTQYF
CDR3nt: TGCGCCAGCAGCCAAGAGACTAGCGGGGGGGCAGATACGCAGTATTTT
v_gene: TRBV4-3
d_gene: TRBD2
j_gene: TRBJ2-3
abundance: .

CDR3aa: CASSLGLGGNEQFF
CDR3nt: TGTGCCAGCAGCTTGGGACTAGGGGGCAATGAGCAGTTCTTC
v_gene: TRBV7-2
d_gene: TRBD2
j_gene: TRBJ2-1
abundance: once

CDR3aa: CASRPSGGANSPLHF
CDR3nt: TGTGCCAGCAGGCCGTCGGGGGGCGCGAATTCACCCCTCCACTTT
v_gene: TRBV6-5
d_gene: .
j_gene: TRBJ1-6
abundance: .

CDR3aa: CASSVGGQGSDTQYF
CDR3nt: TGTGCCAGCAGCGTAGGAGGACAGGGGTCAGATACGCAGTATTTT
v_gene: TRBV9
d_gene: TRBD1
j_gene: TRBJ2-3
abundance: once

CDR3aa: CASSPHLQGAGTEAFF
CDR3nt: TGTGCCAGCAGCCCCCACCTACAGGGGGCAGGGACTGAAGCTTTCTTT
v_gene: TRBV9
d_gene: TRBD1
j_gene: TRBJ1-1
abundance: .

CDR3aa: CASSLQGYEQYF
CDR3nt: TGTGCCAGCAGCTTACAGGGCTACGAGCAGTACTTC
v_gene: TRBV7-2
d_gene: .
j_gene: TRBJ2-7
abundance: .

CDR3aa: CASSYDTYEQYF
CDR3nt: TGCGCCAGCAGCTACGACACCTACGAGCAGTACTTC
v_gene: TRBV5-1
d_gene: .
j_gene: TRBJ2-7
abundance: few

CDR3aa: CASSQKPGAKNIQYF
CDR3nt: TGCGCCAGCAGCCAAAAGCCAGGGGCCAAAAACATTCAGTACTTC
v_gene: TRBV4-1
d_gene: .
j_gene: TRBJ2-4
abundance: .

CDR3aa: CASISTRRGNEQFF
CDR3nt: TGTGCCAGCATTTCGACTAGACGGGGCAATGAGCAGTTCTTC
v_gene: TRBV6-5
d_gene: .
j_gene: TRBJ2-1
abundance: .

CDR3aa: CASSLATGSGELFF
CDR3nt: TGTGCCAGCAGCTTAGCCACAGGGTCCGGGGAGCTGTTTTTT
v_gene: TRBV7-2
d_gene: .
j_gene: TRBJ2-2
abundance: .

CDR3aa: CAGQRGGTEAFF
CDR3nt: TGTGCCGGCCAACGGGGGGGGACTGAAGCTTTCTTT
v_gene: TRBV30
d_gene: .
j_gene: TRBJ1-1
abundance: .

CDR3aa: CASSRDRVPSTQYF
CDR3nt: TGTGCCAGCAGCAGGGACAGGGTACCCAGTACGCAGTATTTT
v_gene: TRBV3-1/TRBV3-2
d_gene: TRBD1
j_gene: TRBJ2-3
abundance: .

CDR3aa: CASSLLGGNTIYF
CDR3nt: TGTGCCAGCAGCTTGCTAGGTGGAAACACCATATATTTT
v_gene: TRBV5-4
d_gene: .
j_gene: TRBJ1-3
abundance: .

CDR3aa: CASSSRLVAEQFF
CDR3nt: TGTGCCAGCAGCAGCCGACTAGTGGCTGAGCAGTTCTTC
v_gene: TRBV19
d_gene: .
j_gene: TRBJ2-1
abundance: .

CDR3aa: CSARDTYEQYF
CDR3nt: TGCAGTGCTAGAGACACCTACGAGCAGTACTTC
v_gene: TRBV20-1
d_gene: .
j_gene: TRBJ2-7
abundance: few

CDR3aa: CAGEGVGDTQYF
CDR3nt: TGTGCCGGCGAGGGGGTTGGAGATACGCAGTATTTT
v_gene: TRBV7-9
d_gene: .
j_gene: TRBJ2-3
abundance: .

CDR3aa: CASSRGGYSGNTIYF
CDR3nt: TGTGCCAGCAGCCGGGGGGGGTACTCTGGAAACACCATATATTTT
v_gene: TRBV5-4
d_gene: .
j_gene: TRBJ1-3
abundance: .

CDR3aa: CASSSLGLAGVLQYNEQFF
CDR3nt: TGCGCCAGCAGCTCACTGGGACTAGCGGGGGTGTTGCAGTACAATGAGCAGTTCTTC
v_gene: TRBV5-1
d_gene: TRBD2
j_gene: TRBJ2-1
abundance: .

CDR3aa: CASRLDVSGAYEQYF
CDR3nt: TGCGCCAGCAGATTGGACGTTAGCGGGGCCTACGAGCAGTACTTC
v_gene: TRBV5-1
d_gene: TRBD2
j_gene: TRBJ2-7
abundance: .

CDR3aa: CASSIKGGTGPFSYEQYF
CDR3nt: TGTGCCAGTAGTATAAAAGGAGGGACAGGGCCATTCTCCTACGAGCAGTACTTC
v_gene: TRBV19
d_gene: TRBD1
j_gene: TRBJ2-7
abundance: few

CDR3aa: CSASWAAGPIGETQYF
CDR3nt: TGCAGTGCTAGTTGGGCAGCGGGGCCGATAGGAGAGACCCAGTACTTC
v_gene: TRBV20-1
d_gene: TRBD2
j_gene: TRBJ2-5
abundance: .

CDR3aa: CASSVTSGGHNEQFF
CDR3nt: TGTGCCAGCAGCGTAACTAGCGGGGGTCACAATGAGCAGTTCTTC
v_gene: TRBV28
d_gene: TRBD2
j_gene: TRBJ2-1
abundance: .

CDR3aa: CASSQGAGASNQPQHF
CDR3nt: TGCGCCAGCAGCCAAGGGGCAGGGGCGAGCAATCAGCCCCAGCATTTT
v_gene: TRBV4-1
d_gene: .
j_gene: TRBJ1-5
abundance: .

CDR3aa: CASSLGQVNTEAFF
CDR3nt: TGCGCCAGCAGCTTGGGACAGGTGAACACTGAAGCTTTCTTT
v_gene: TRBV5-1
d_gene: .
j_gene: TRBJ1-1
abundance: .

CDR3aa: CASSQDDRVGNEQFF
CDR3nt: TGTGCCAGCAGCCAAGATGACAGGGTCGGCAATGAGCAGTTCTTC
v_gene: TRBV14
d_gene: TRBD1
j_gene: TRBJ2-1
abundance: .

CDR3aa: CASSLDATFNEKLFF
CDR3nt: TGTGCCAGCAGCTTAGATGCGACATTTAATGAAAAACTGTTTTTT
v_gene: TRBV7-9
d_gene: .
j_gene: TRBJ1-4
abundance: .

CDR3aa: CASSLASGVQGGDSPLHF
CDR3nt: TGCGCCAGCAGCTTGGCCTCTGGGGTTCAGGGGGGCGATTCACCCCTCCACTTT
v_gene: TRBV5-1
d_gene: TRBD1
j_gene: TRBJ1-6
abundance: .

CDR3aa: CASSFRTGPKPQHF
CDR3nt: TGTGCCAGCAGCTTTCGGACAGGGCCGAAGCCCCAGCATTTT
v_gene: TRBV7-8
d_gene: TRBD1
j_gene: TRBJ1-5
abundance: once

CDR3aa: CSASPLDRGSGNTIYF
CDR3nt: TGCAGTGCTAGTCCTCTGGACAGGGGTTCCGGAAACACCATATATTTT
v_gene: TRBV20-1
d_gene: TRBD1
j_gene: TRBJ1-3
abundance: .

CDR3aa: CARRQDGGGGARSYNEQFF
CDR3nt: TGCGCCCGCCGCCAAGATGGGGGCGGGGGGGCCAGGTCCTACAATGAGCAGTTCTTC
v_gene: TRBV3-1/TRBV3-2
d_gene: TRBD2
j_gene: TRBJ2-1
abundance: .

CDR3aa: CASSLGGGTSYEQYF
CDR3nt: TGTGCCAGCAGCTTGGGCGGGGGGACCTCCTACGAGCAGTACTTC
v_gene: TRBV5-8
d_gene: TRBD2
j_gene: TRBJ2-7
abundance: .

CDR3aa: CASSGQTNSPLHF
CDR3nt: TGTGCCAGCAGTGGGCAGACAAATTCACCCCTCCACTTT
v_gene: TRBV2
d_gene: .
j_gene: TRBJ1-6
abundance: .

CDR3aa: CASSPVGGNTEAFF
CDR3nt: TGCGCCAGCAGCCCGGTAGGGGGGAACACTGAAGCTTTCTTT
v_gene: TRBV5-1
d_gene: .
j_gene: TRBJ1-1
abundance: .

CDR3aa: CASSISGEQFF
CDR3nt: TGCGCCAGCAGTATTTCGGGGGAGCAGTTCTTC
v_gene: TRBV10-2
d_gene: .
j_gene: TRBJ2-1
abundance: few

CDR3aa: CASKGAGEQYF
CDR3nt: TGTGCCAGCAAGGGCGCGGGCGAGCAGTACTTC
v_gene: TRBV2
d_gene: .
j_gene: TRBJ2-7
abundance: .

CDR3aa: CASSYGDRYTEAFF
CDR3nt: TGTGCCAGCAGTTACGGGGACAGATACACTGAAGCTTTCTTT
v_gene: TRBV6-5
d_gene: TRBD1
j_gene: TRBJ1-1
abundance: .

CDR3aa: CATSRVRQGREQYF
CDR3nt: TGTGCCACCAGCAGAGTTAGACAGGGTCGCGAGCAGTACTTC
v_gene: TRBV15
d_gene: TRBD1
j_gene: TRBJ2-7
abundance: .

CDR3aa: CASSPGTDTQYF
CDR3nt: TGTGCCAGCAGCCCAGGGACAGATACGCAGTATTTT
v_gene: TRBV12-3/TRBV12-4
d_gene: .
j_gene: TRBJ2-3
abundance: once